This T cell receptor beta chain was recorded in a study of blood T cell repertoires in COVID-19 (dated by TCRdb to between 2020 and 2021). Notes on the research overall: Collaborator samples came from the United States, Italy and Spain and covered acute and convalescent phases of COVID-19. The material from the prospective study consisted of cDNA or gDNA derived from T cells, B-cell-depleted T cells, or PBMCs. The repertoires were made available in a free public database intended to serve as a resource for research on the immune response to SARS-CoV-2. HLA class I and class II types, where available, came from metadata supplied by the sample provider rather than from assay-based typing. Sample metadata almost always included a de-identified subject ID, COVID-19 status, age in years and sex. Deeply sampled blood TCRbeta repertoires from subjects exposed to, actively infected with, or recovered from COVID-19 were included in the dataset. Samples came from the ongoing ImmuneRACE study (first 160 participants) plus 1,254 subjects from 6 global collaborators. Overall study outcomes, separate from this receptor: The quantity of clinical and demographic metadata differed by source and by participant and was supplied without curation.

One collaborating source in Seattle enrolled patients during active infection and followed them longitudinally through the course of disease. The collaborating institutions used their own protocols to collect whole blood in K2EDTA tubes. Collaborator samples were shipped for TCRbeta analysis as frozen whole blood, isolated PBMCs, or DNA extracted from either sample type. Worth noting for this clone: Its target antigen remains unknown. Base qualities were left out, and no much larger clone turns up one base away.

As encoded in the germline V gene (reference sequence), CDR1 is LGHDT while CDR2 is YNNKEL. The CDR3 sequence holds 14 residues, the cysteine and phenylalanine included. Just the 42-base CDR3 DNA is kept, in frame starting at base 1. V ends up 3 bases short and J 8 bases short, with an unmatched junction base count of 9. The immunoSEQ Assay, a bias-controlled multiplex PCR, was used to amplify TCRbeta CDR3 regions from genomic DNA. The authors' pipeline ran thus. Within the assay, amplification of reference gene primers was used to estimate how many nucleated cells each sample contained. To quantify the absolute abundance of each unique TCRbeta CDR3 rearrangement, sequence reads were collapsed and filtered. For each sample, productive Simpson clonality was calculated as the square root of Simpson's diversity index across productive rearrangements. Not all clones reach the TCRdb copy of this immuneACCESS table, which keeps in-frame sequences only. Checked studies attribute under half of the gap to unresolved V genes and leave the rest unexplained. V, J and clone size are taken as reported in that table, and D and trimming were inferred from the DNA itself. This sample gives under 250,000 clones in total; 86% of them show up just once. The ten largest account for roughly 5.2% of the sample.

This TCR came from a woman aged 80 or over with COVID-19, enrolled during active disease. Sequencing was carried out using peripheral blood. The chain is encoded by TRBV3-1 (or the pseudogene TRBV3-2) joined to TRBJ1-2, and 7 junction bases match TRBD1. The CDR3 is CASSHRTGVGGYTF. The DNA sequence follows: TGTGCCAGCAGCCATCGAACAGGGGTAGGCGGCTACACCTTC.